This T cell receptor (beta chain) was identified in a study of cytomegalovirus exposure and HLA in healthy donors. The CDR3 runs 15 residues. Germline V lookup: CDR1 SQVTM, CDR2 ANQGSEA. V shed 1 base and J 2 bases; nucleotides not matched to a gene: 0. Overall study findings and caveats: Later on, analysis showed that most CMV-associated TCR beta chains appeared to be HLA-restricted. Association of under 20,000 TCR beta sequences with HLA alleles was found at 0.05 false discovery rate in a later analysis.

In the PCR, 60 Vbeta and 13 Jbeta primers were used. Libraries were prepared by immunoSEQ multiplex PCR; TCRdb keeps only in-frame clonotypes and omits some of them. The table lists approximately 210,000 clones, about 79% of them singletons, with about 1.7% in the top ten. In the case of this clone: Its antigen is not identified. The sample carries other DNA sequences with the same CDR3.

The sequenced sample was PBMCs. The chain links TRBV29-1 to TRBJ2-5; 14 positions agree with TRBD2. The TCR sequence derives from a male donor in good health and CMV-seronegative. The CDR3 DNA sequence: TGCAGCGTTGAAGGACTAGCGGGAGGGCAAGAGACCCAGTACTTC. Protein product: CSVEGLAGGQETQYF.